This note documents a single T cell receptor beta chain sequence. Its antigen has not been determined. No base quality information exists; no much larger clone differs at one position. TCR CDR3 regions were amplified from genomic DNA by multiplex PCR using the deep immunoSEQ assay. For each cell subset, the extracted genomic DNA was distributed evenly across all wells of several immunoSEQ 96-well plates, and each plate served as one replicate. Each replicate PCR for sorted subsets received about 220 ng genomic DNA, equal to some 32,000 T cell genomes. Purified libraries were quantified with a Qubit 3.0 fluorometer, sized on a Bioanalyzer 2100, and re-quantified with the KAPA Library Quantification kit. Each immunoSEQ 96-well plate was sequenced on its own single-read 150-cycle Illumina NextSeq 550 flow cell. The original pipeline was this. The immunoSEQ output contained only junctional sequences without quality scores, so filtering could not match that applied to full-length reads. To assign V/J genes and CDR3, sequences were annotated using PyIR, a Python wrapper for IgBLAST v1.9, with IMGT germline references. Reads with weak V/J assignments (E-value above 1e-6), missing CDR3, stop codons, out-of-frame junctions, or ambiguous translated residues were removed. A V3J clonotype was defined by an identical inferred V gene, J gene, and CDR3 amino acid sequence. Percentage overlap between repertoires was calculated by dividing the number of shared unique clonotypes by the size of the smaller repertoire. Richness of each repertoire was evaluated using RTK rarefaction, the Chao1 estimator, and Recon v2.1 estimates of unobserved clonotypes. Generation probabilities were computed with OLGA for all TCRbeta clonotypes obtained by the gDNA method from several donors. TCRdb re-hosts the immuneACCESS table, in-frame sequences only. Its copies lack some clones; in the studies checked, an unresolved V gene accounts for under half of them, and the cause for the rest is not known. That table supplies the V and J calls and clone size; D and trimming were determined from the DNA. Counted in this sample were 1.5 million to 2.5 million clones; about 95% of them appeared once. The ten most abundant clones make up 1% to 1.5% of the sample.

This entry is derived from a study of shared clonotypes between healthy human individuals (TCRdb year 2020). In terms of the full investigation: The cohort included three men and two women between 18 and 49 years of age. Leukapheresis yielded between about 0.9 and 8.9 billion PBMCs per donor. To estimate repertoire size and how much clonotypes are shared between individuals, the study performed deep sequencing of blood TCR repertoires from a few healthy adults. Per donor, three plates each were used for CD4 naive and CD4 memory, two for CD8 naive, and one for CD8 memory. Different laboratories and diverse techniques were used to prepare libraries and sequence TCR repertoires, to increase sequencing depth and limit assay-specific biases.

For the CD8 naive samples, CD45RO-negative cells were positively selected for CCR7, yielding a CD45RA+CCR7+ population from which TemRA cells were excluded. The donors were healthy, HIV-negative adults with no recently reported acute infections or vaccinations. Every donor was a Caucasian adult living in Nashville, Tennessee, USA. After blood collection by leukapheresis, PBMCs were isolated using Ficoll-Histopaque density gradient centrifugation and then cryopreserved in the vapor phase of liquid nitrogen. Purity and quantity of every magnetically sorted T cell population were checked by analytical flow cytometry. From each sorted fraction, genomic DNA was isolated and quantified by UV absorbance on a Nanodrop 2000c. The germline V gene sets CDR1 to MGHRA and CDR2 to YSYEKL. Inclusive of the bounding cysteine and phenylalanine, the CDR3 is 15 residues long. CDR3 DNA only is kept here, 45 bases in frame from base 1. V loses 3 bases at its end and J loses 5 bases; junction bases beyond the gene matches: 9.

The paper's findings and limits, for the study overall: Higher generation probabilities were observed for clonotypes shared by all four sorted-subset donors than for non-shared clonotypes. About 4.5% of naive CD4, 3.5% of naive CD8, roughly 2.5% of memory CD4, and approximately 0.4% of memory CD8 clonotypes were shared across several donors. Rarefaction of sorted-subset datasets indicated incomplete sequencing despite the large sequencing depth. Based on pairwise subsampling, the degree of clonotype sharing among donors was expected to be affected by sequencing depth. The genetic and exposure-history diversity represented was limited by the small number of donors. Sampling was limited to blood, and TCR repertoires in tissue likely differ from TCR repertoires in blood. Naive subsets generally had larger estimated clonotype richness than memory subsets did.

The chain was built from TRBV4-1 and TRBJ2-5; 7 middle bases align to TRBD1. Sequencing used naive CD8+ T cells sorted from blood. Interpreted using the paper, the cell subset or site label stands for: CD45RA+CCR7+. This TCR came from a man aged 18 to 30 in good health. The nucleotide sequence reads as follows: TGCGCCAGCAGCCACATGACAGGGCTGGTGGAGACCCAGTACTTC. It is translated as CASSHMTGLVETQYF.